This T cell receptor (beta chain) was retrieved from a study of blood T cell repertoires in COVID-19. The germline V gene has CDR1 LNHDA and CDR2 SQIVND (reference sequence). This CDR3 comprises 17 residues. With V trimmed by 4 bases and J by 4 bases, 12 bases remained unmatched. As processed by the authors: Estimation of nucleated cell counts was performed using reference gene primer amplification. Data came from immunoSEQ multiplex PCR; TCRdb stores just in-frame clones and leaves some out. V and J calls and clone size are given by that table; D and trimming were obtained from the DNA. The data show 170,000 or so clones, 80% to 90% seen once.

This clonotype was obtained from a woman between 65 and 79 years old with COVID-19, enrolled during active disease. The chain recombines TRBV19 with TRBJ2-1; 8 bases fit TRBD1. Sequenced: peripheral blood. The CDR3: CASSNPGTGLSYNEQFF. In nucleotides, the CDR3 is TGTGCCAGTAGTAATCCCGGGACAGGCTTATCTTACAATGAGCAGTTCTTC.